A selection of T cell receptor beta chains follows, all from one sample in a study of T cell repertoires in cytomegalovirus infection. Antigens of these TCRs are unknown. MiXCR was run by TCRdb on the reads, yielding one entry per CDR3 protein. The table records 380,000 or so distinct CDR3 sequences, 34% of them present only once. Sequenced material: cultured PBMCs, taken from culture after CMV antigen stimulation. The receptors derive from a human donor in good health (CMV status not recorded). Some clones in this sample may be carry-over from other donors' samples. CDR3s include the opening cysteine and the closing phenylalanine or tryptophan. The D gene is left open where the match is weak. Not all rows give a size; the values are once, few, many and, for expanded clones, a class.

d_call j_call v_call cdr3_length clone_size cdr3_nt cdr3_aa
. TRBJ2-3 TRBV28 14 . TGTGCCAGCAGTGCCGCGAGGTGGGCAGATACGCAGTATTTT CASSAARWADTQYF
. TRBJ2-3 TRBV7-2 16 . TGTGCCAGCAGCTTAAACTTGGGATTGAGGACAGATACGCAGTATTTT CASSLNLGLRTDTQYF
TRBD1 TRBJ1-5 TRBV6-1 15 few TGTGCCAGCAGGTTACAGGGGGGGAGCAATCAGCCCCAGCATTTT CASRLQGGSNQPQHF
. TRBJ2-5 TRBV28 12 . TGTGCCAGCAGTTTCCGGCAAGAGACCCAGTACTTC CASSFRQETQYF
TRBD2 TRBJ2-7 TRBV4-1 15 . TGCGCCAGCAGCCAATCGTCTAGCGGGAGCTACGAGCAGTACTTC CASSQSSSGSYEQYF
. TRBJ2-7 TRBV10-3 16 . TGTGCCTCTTACACGAGCCTGAACACCTTAACCTACGAGCAGTACTTC CASYTSLNTLTYEQYF
. TRBJ1-3 TRBV5-4 15 . TGTGCCAGCAGCCCAGGACGGGCCTCTGGAAACACCATATATTTT CASSPGRASGNTIYF
. TRBJ2-3 TRBV7-2 13 . TGTGCCAGCAGCCAGACTCGCACAGATACGCAGTATTTT CASSQTRTDTQYF
TRBD1 TRBJ1-1 TRBV12-5 14 few TGTGCTAGCGCTGGGACAGGGAGACGCCTGGGGGCTTTCTTT CASAGTGRRLGAFF
. TRBJ2-3 TRBV7-6 15 . TGTGCCAGCAGCTTCACCCCGGTTGAGACAGATACGCAGTATTTT CASSFTPVETDTQYF
TRBD2 TRBJ2-2 TRBV7-8 18 . TGTGCCAGCAGCTTAGTAGCTGCGGGAGGGCTCAACACCGGGGAGCTGTTTTTT CASSLVAAGGLNTGELFF
. TRBJ2-5 TRBV7-4 14 . TGTGCCAGCAGCTTAAGTTGGGATCAAGAGACCCAGTACTTC CASSLSWDQETQYF
TRBD2 TRBJ2-5 TRBV10-3 13 . TGTGCCATCAGTGGGACTAGCCGTGAGACCCAGTACTTC CAISGTSRETQYF
. TRBJ2-4 TRBV7-2 16 few TGTGCCAGCAGCTTAGCGGTCAGGGGAAATGAGAACATTCAGTACTTC CASSLAVRGNENIQYF
TRBD2 TRBJ2-1 TRBV7-8 15 . TGTGCCAGCAGCCAGGGACTAGTTGGGTACAATGAGCAGTTCTTC CASSQGLVGYNEQFF
. TRBJ2-7 TRBV12-3/TRBV12-4 14 . TGTGCCAGCAGTTTAGCTTTGGGTATCTACGAGCAGTACTTC CASSLALGIYEQYF
. TRBJ2-1 TRBV20-1 16 many TGCAGTGCTAGAGATAGCTGGGGGACCACCTACAATGAGCAGTTCTTC CSARDSWGTTYNEQFF
TRBD2 TRBJ2-7 TRBV7-4 16 many TGTGCCAGCAGCGAAAATGCTAGCGGGAGTTCCTACGAGCAGTACTTC CASSENASGSSYEQYF
TRBD1 TRBJ1-2 TRBV6-1 16 few TGTGCCAGCAGTGATGAATTACAGGGGTATCACTATGGCTACACCTTC CASSDELQGYHYGYTF
. TRBJ2-3 TRBV27 15 few TGTGCCAGCAGTTTTCGACTACCCCGCACAGATACGCAGTATTTT CASSFRLPRTDTQYF
. TRBJ2-3 TRBV4-3 17 few TGCGCCAGCAGCCAAGAAGTAAGGGACATCTTCCCAGATACGCAGTATTTT CASSQEVRDIFPDTQYF
. TRBJ2-7 TRBV6-8 14 . TGTGCCAGATACTTGTGGGAGATCACCTACGAGCAGTACTTC CARYLWEITYEQYF
TRBD1 TRBJ2-3 TRBV12-3/TRBV12-4 16 few TGTGCCAGCAGTTTCTACGGACAGGCGGCCTCAGATACGCAGTATTTT CASSFYGQAASDTQYF
. TRBJ2-7 TRBV6-2/TRBV6-3 15 many TGTGCCAGCAGCTCCAGCCTACTAAGGACGAACGAGCAGTACTTC CASSSSLLRTNEQYF
. TRBJ2-7 TRBV27 15 . TGTGCCAGCAGCCCGACTAGGAGGGACTCCTACGAGCAGTACTTC CASSPTRRDSYEQYF